This is a list of T cell receptor beta chains from one sample in a study of shared clonotypes between healthy human individuals. TCRdb keeps only in-frame clones here, not all; method: immunoSEQ multiplex PCR. The table records about 1.5 million clones, around 97% of them present only once. Sequencing was carried out using naive CD4+ T cells sorted from blood. The receptors were gathered from a man younger than 40 in good health. CDR3s include the opening cysteine and the closing phenylalanine or tryptophan. Fields, in order: clone size, D gene, V gene, J gene, CDR3 protein, CDR3 DNA. The D gene is left open where the match is weak. The size field is filled for only some rows; it gives once, few, many or a size class.

abundance: NA; d_gene: NA; v_gene: TRBV6-1; j_gene: TRBJ2-3; CDR3aa: CASSPVNTGADTQYF; CDR3nt: TGTGCCAGCAGTCCTGTCAATACTGGGGCAGATACGCAGTATTTT
abundance: NA; d_gene: TRBD1; v_gene: TRBV9; j_gene: TRBJ2-7; CDR3aa: CASSVGQGMYEQYF; CDR3nt: TGTGCCAGCAGCGTAGGACAGGGTATGTACGAGCAGTACTTC
abundance: NA; d_gene: NA; v_gene: TRBV14; j_gene: TRBJ2-7; CDR3aa: CASSQARGGEQYF; CDR3nt: TGTGCCAGCAGCCAAGCCCGAGGGGGCGAGCAGTACTTC
abundance: NA; d_gene: TRBD2; v_gene: TRBV28; j_gene: TRBJ2-3; CDR3aa: CASSSLGLAGSTDTQYF; CDR3nt: TGTGCCAGCAGCTCCCTAGGACTAGCGGGGAGCACAGATACGCAGTATTTT
abundance: NA; d_gene: TRBD1; v_gene: TRBV7-9; j_gene: TRBJ1-1; CDR3aa: CASRWGGQGGTEAFF; CDR3nt: TGTGCCAGCAGGTGGGGCGGACAGGGTGGCACTGAAGCTTTCTTT
abundance: NA; d_gene: NA; v_gene: TRBV9; j_gene: TRBJ2-2; CDR3aa: CASSVGTGELFF; CDR3nt: TGTGCCAGCAGCGTGGGAACCGGGGAGCTGTTTTTT
abundance: NA; d_gene: TRBD1; v_gene: TRBV10-3; j_gene: TRBJ2-2; CDR3aa: CAISADRLNTGELFF; CDR3nt: TGTGCCATCAGTGCGGACAGGTTAAACACCGGGGAGCTGTTTTTT
abundance: NA; d_gene: TRBD1; v_gene: TRBV7-9; j_gene: TRBJ1-2; CDR3aa: CASTPGSTGGGYTF; CDR3nt: TGTGCCAGCACCCCAGGGTCGACAGGGGGTGGCTACACCTTC
abundance: NA; d_gene: TRBD2; v_gene: TRBV18; j_gene: TRBJ2-1; CDR3aa: CASSGDGPSGSIEQFF; CDR3nt: TGTGCCAGCTCAGGGGATGGGCCTAGCGGGAGCATTGAGCAGTTCTTC
abundance: NA; d_gene: TRBD1; v_gene: TRBV5-1; j_gene: TRBJ2-7; CDR3aa: CASSLATGISYEQYF; CDR3nt: TGCGCCAGCAGCTTGGCGACAGGGATATCCTACGAGCAGTACTTC
abundance: NA; d_gene: NA; v_gene: TRBV9; j_gene: TRBJ1-4; CDR3aa: CASSVAIREGDEKLFF; CDR3nt: TGTGCCAGCAGCGTAGCTATCAGGGAAGGGGATGAAAAACTGTTTTTT
abundance: NA; d_gene: NA; v_gene: TRBV7-9; j_gene: TRBJ2-7; CDR3aa: CASSLVPTAAYEQYF; CDR3nt: TGTGCCAGCAGCTTAGTGCCGACAGCAGCCTACGAGCAGTACTTC
abundance: NA; d_gene: NA; v_gene: TRBV7-2; j_gene: TRBJ2-7; CDR3aa: CASSLGGRNYEQYF; CDR3nt: TGTGCCAGCAGCTTAGGGGGACGGAACTACGAGCAGTACTTC
abundance: NA; d_gene: NA; v_gene: TRBV10-3; j_gene: TRBJ2-3; CDR3aa: CAISLSPSFSSPDTQYF; CDR3nt: TGTGCCATCAGCCTCTCCCCGTCTTTTAGTAGCCCAGATACGCAGTATTTT
abundance: NA; d_gene: NA; v_gene: TRBV6-5; j_gene: TRBJ2-2; CDR3aa: CASREVSTGELFF; CDR3nt: TGTGCCAGCCGTGAGGTATCAACCGGGGAGCTGTTTTTT
abundance: NA; d_gene: NA; v_gene: TRBV4-1; j_gene: TRBJ2-7; CDR3aa: CASSQAFYEPYEQYF; CDR3nt: TGCGCCAGCAGCCAAGCGTTCTACGAGCCCTACGAGCAGTACTTC
abundance: NA; d_gene: NA; v_gene: TRBV28; j_gene: TRBJ2-5; CDR3aa: CASRGLAGRGQETQYF; CDR3nt: TGTGCCAGCAGAGGGTTAGCAGGTCGAGGCCAAGAGACCCAGTACTTC
abundance: once; d_gene: TRBD2; v_gene: TRBV11-2; j_gene: TRBJ2-1; CDR3aa: CASSPGLAGLSEQFF; CDR3nt: TGTGCCAGCAGCCCAGGACTAGCGGGATTGAGTGAGCAGTTCTTC
abundance: NA; d_gene: NA; v_gene: TRBV14; j_gene: TRBJ1-4; CDR3aa: CASSQDGIRAGEKLFF; CDR3nt: TGTGCCAGCAGCCAAGATGGGATCAGGGCCGGGGAAAAACTGTTTTTT
abundance: NA; d_gene: NA; v_gene: TRBV27; j_gene: TRBJ1-5; CDR3aa: CASRTSGSGANSNQPQHF; CDR3nt: TGTGCCAGCAGAACATCGGGATCGGGAGCCAACAGCAATCAGCCCCAGCATTTT
abundance: NA; d_gene: NA; v_gene: TRBV4-3; j_gene: TRBJ2-3; CDR3aa: CASSQDFVGFTDTQYF; CDR3nt: TGCGCCAGCAGCCAAGATTTCGTGGGATTCACAGATACGCAGTATTTT
abundance: NA; d_gene: TRBD2; v_gene: TRBV18; j_gene: TRBJ2-7; CDR3aa: CASSDGTSGRNEQYF; CDR3nt: TGTGCCAGCTCAGACGGGACTAGCGGGAGAAACGAGCAGTACTTC
abundance: NA; d_gene: TRBD1; v_gene: TRBV7-6; j_gene: TRBJ2-7; CDR3aa: CASSLSRDRAYEQYF; CDR3nt: TGTGCCAGCAGCTTATCCCGGGACAGGGCATACGAGCAGTACTTC
abundance: NA; d_gene: NA; v_gene: TRBV15; j_gene: TRBJ2-7; CDR3aa: CATSLQWKGDEQYF; CDR3nt: TGTGCCACCAGCCTCCAATGGAAGGGGGACGAGCAGTACTTC
abundance: NA; d_gene: TRBD1; v_gene: TRBV5-1; j_gene: TRBJ1-2; CDR3aa: CASSRVEQGIYGYTF; CDR3nt: TGCGCCAGCAGCCGCGTCGAACAGGGGATCTATGGCTACACCTTC
abundance: NA; d_gene: NA; v_gene: TRBV27; j_gene: TRBJ1-4; CDR3aa: CASRGATNEKLFF; CDR3nt: TGTGCCAGCAGGGGGGCAACTAATGAAAAACTGTTTTTT
abundance: once; d_gene: TRBD2; v_gene: TRBV18; j_gene: TRBJ2-1; CDR3aa: CASSPGLAGYNEQFF; CDR3nt: TGTGCCAGCTCACCCGGACTAGCGGGCTACAATGAGCAGTTCTTC
abundance: NA; d_gene: TRBD1; v_gene: TRBV6-1; j_gene: TRBJ1-5; CDR3aa: CASSEIQGAANWPQHF; CDR3nt: TGTGCCAGCAGTGAAATACAGGGGGCGGCCAATTGGCCCCAGCATTTT
abundance: NA; d_gene: TRBD1; v_gene: TRBV18; j_gene: TRBJ1-3; CDR3aa: CASSPRTGLSSGNTIYF; CDR3nt: TGTGCCAGCTCACCCCGGACAGGGCTGAGCTCTGGAAACACCATATATTTT
abundance: NA; d_gene: NA; v_gene: TRBV6-1; j_gene: TRBJ1-5; CDR3aa: CASSEVGDTYQPQHF; CDR3nt: TGTGCCAGCAGTGAAGTTGGGGATACCTATCAGCCCCAGCATTTT
abundance: NA; d_gene: TRBD2; v_gene: TRBV11-3; j_gene: TRBJ2-1; CDR3aa: CASSLDAGLAGAGEQFF; CDR3nt: TGTGCCAGCAGCTTAGACGCCGGACTAGCGGGAGCCGGTGAGCAGTTCTTC
abundance: NA; d_gene: NA; v_gene: TRBV10-3; j_gene: TRBJ1-2; CDR3aa: CAISTGTQNYGYTF; CDR3nt: TGTGCCATCAGCACCGGGACGCAGAACTATGGCTACACCTTC
abundance: NA; d_gene: NA; v_gene: TRBV19; j_gene: TRBJ1-5; CDR3aa: CASSIPRTDFRPQHF; CDR3nt: TGTGCCAGTAGTATACCCAGGACGGACTTTCGGCCCCAGCATTTT
abundance: NA; d_gene: TRBD2; v_gene: TRBV15; j_gene: TRBJ2-2; CDR3aa: CATRLAGGVAGELFF; CDR3nt: TGTGCCACCCGACTAGCGGGAGGAGTAGCCGGGGAGCTGTTTTTT
abundance: NA; d_gene: TRBD1; v_gene: TRBV7-2; j_gene: TRBJ1-1; CDR3aa: CASKQYGTANTEAFF; CDR3nt: TGTGCCAGCAAACAGTATGGGACAGCGAACACTGAAGCTTTCTTT
abundance: NA; d_gene: NA; v_gene: TRBV29-1; j_gene: TRBJ2-4; CDR3aa: CSVEKQGLAKNIQYF; CDR3nt: TGCAGCGTTGAAAAGCAAGGGCTAGCCAAAAACATTCAGTACTTC
abundance: NA; d_gene: NA; v_gene: TRBV9; j_gene: TRBJ2-1; CDR3aa: CASSVGSESYNEQFF; CDR3nt: TGTGCCAGCAGCGTAGGGTCGGAATCCTACAATGAGCAGTTCTTC
abundance: NA; d_gene: NA; v_gene: TRBV10-2; j_gene: TRBJ1-5; CDR3aa: CATGGGNQPQHF; CDR3nt: TGCGCCACCGGGGGAGGCAATCAGCCCCAGCATTTT
abundance: NA; d_gene: TRBD2; v_gene: TRBV7-9; j_gene: TRBJ2-1; CDR3aa: CASSFSTSGSHNEQFF; CDR3nt: TGTGCCAGCAGCTTCTCGACTAGCGGGAGCCACAATGAGCAGTTCTTC
abundance: NA; d_gene: NA; v_gene: TRBV20-1; j_gene: TRBJ1-2; CDR3aa: CSAIRVNGYTF; CDR3nt: TGCAGTGCTATCAGGGTAAATGGCTACACCTTC
abundance: NA; d_gene: NA; v_gene: TRBV30; j_gene: TRBJ2-2; CDR3aa: CAWTPATHTGELFF; CDR3nt: TGTGCCTGGACCCCGGCCACTCATACCGGGGAGCTGTTTTTT
abundance: NA; d_gene: NA; v_gene: TRBV5-1; j_gene: TRBJ2-2; CDR3aa: CASSLLGVGPTGELFF; CDR3nt: TGCGCCAGCAGCCTCCTCGGGGTCGGGCCGACCGGGGAGCTGTTTTTT
abundance: NA; d_gene: NA; v_gene: TRBV2; j_gene: TRBJ1-5; CDR3aa: CASSDETNQPQHF; CDR3nt: TGTGCCAGCAGTGACGAGACCAATCAGCCCCAGCATTTT
abundance: NA; d_gene: TRBD2; v_gene: TRBV11-2; j_gene: TRBJ2-5; CDR3aa: CASSLRGSGRAGETQYF; CDR3nt: TGTGCCAGCAGCTTAAGGGGCAGCGGGAGGGCCGGGGAGACCCAGTACTTC